This T cell receptor beta chain was recovered during a study of vaccination and CD4 T cells after COVID-19. On the study more broadly: Convalescent donors totaled six males and four females, including two who were Hispanic. Samples after vaccination came a median 72 days past dose two, ranging 14 to 241.

Notes on this clonotype: What it binds is not known.

The Oncomine TCR Beta short-read assay was what sequenced the DNA obtained from cultured CD4+ T cells. Genomic DNA was isolated from CD4+ T cells that had been cultured. TCRdb re-called the PCR reads through MiXCR, storing one row per CDR3 protein. The sample shows 20,000 to 25,000 distinct CDR3 sequences, 40% to 50% of them seen only once. Germline V lookup: CDR1 SGHDN, CDR2 FVKESK. This CDR3 has 15 residues. With V trimmed by 2 bases and J by 1 base, 1 base remained unmatched. Treatment here: approximately 9-day PBMC culture with coronavirus spike peptide pools or control peptides (ViraFEST assay). The V and J genes are TRBV14 and TRBJ2-3; TRBD1 aligns across 9 bases. This clonotype was obtained from a human donor who received a COVID-19 vaccine. This material consisted of CD4+ T cells from blood, cultured in vitro, taken before SARS-CoV-2 vaccination. CDR3 sequence reads: CASSQRTGGTDTQYF. The CDR3 bases are TGTGCCAGCAGCCAACGGACAGGGGGCACAGATACGCAGTATTTT. Full variable domain (missing parts from reference TRBV14 and TRBJ2-3): EAGVTQFPSHSVIEKGQTVTLRCDPISGHDNLYWYRRVMGKEIKFLLHFVKESKQDESGMPNNRFLAERTGGTYSTLKVQPAELEDSGVYFCASSQRTGGTDTQYFGPGTRLTVL.